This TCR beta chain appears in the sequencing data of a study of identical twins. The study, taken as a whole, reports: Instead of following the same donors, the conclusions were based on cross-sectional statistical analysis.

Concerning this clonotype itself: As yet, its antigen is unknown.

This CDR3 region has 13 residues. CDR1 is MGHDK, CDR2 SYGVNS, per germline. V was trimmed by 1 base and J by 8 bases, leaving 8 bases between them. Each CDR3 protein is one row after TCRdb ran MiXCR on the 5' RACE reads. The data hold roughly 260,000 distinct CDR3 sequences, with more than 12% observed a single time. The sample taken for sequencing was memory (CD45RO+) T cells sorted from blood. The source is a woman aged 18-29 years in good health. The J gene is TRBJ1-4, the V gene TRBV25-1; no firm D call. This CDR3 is CASSESADEKLFF. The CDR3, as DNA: TGTGCCAGCAGTGAATCAGCAGACGAAAAACTGTTTTTT.